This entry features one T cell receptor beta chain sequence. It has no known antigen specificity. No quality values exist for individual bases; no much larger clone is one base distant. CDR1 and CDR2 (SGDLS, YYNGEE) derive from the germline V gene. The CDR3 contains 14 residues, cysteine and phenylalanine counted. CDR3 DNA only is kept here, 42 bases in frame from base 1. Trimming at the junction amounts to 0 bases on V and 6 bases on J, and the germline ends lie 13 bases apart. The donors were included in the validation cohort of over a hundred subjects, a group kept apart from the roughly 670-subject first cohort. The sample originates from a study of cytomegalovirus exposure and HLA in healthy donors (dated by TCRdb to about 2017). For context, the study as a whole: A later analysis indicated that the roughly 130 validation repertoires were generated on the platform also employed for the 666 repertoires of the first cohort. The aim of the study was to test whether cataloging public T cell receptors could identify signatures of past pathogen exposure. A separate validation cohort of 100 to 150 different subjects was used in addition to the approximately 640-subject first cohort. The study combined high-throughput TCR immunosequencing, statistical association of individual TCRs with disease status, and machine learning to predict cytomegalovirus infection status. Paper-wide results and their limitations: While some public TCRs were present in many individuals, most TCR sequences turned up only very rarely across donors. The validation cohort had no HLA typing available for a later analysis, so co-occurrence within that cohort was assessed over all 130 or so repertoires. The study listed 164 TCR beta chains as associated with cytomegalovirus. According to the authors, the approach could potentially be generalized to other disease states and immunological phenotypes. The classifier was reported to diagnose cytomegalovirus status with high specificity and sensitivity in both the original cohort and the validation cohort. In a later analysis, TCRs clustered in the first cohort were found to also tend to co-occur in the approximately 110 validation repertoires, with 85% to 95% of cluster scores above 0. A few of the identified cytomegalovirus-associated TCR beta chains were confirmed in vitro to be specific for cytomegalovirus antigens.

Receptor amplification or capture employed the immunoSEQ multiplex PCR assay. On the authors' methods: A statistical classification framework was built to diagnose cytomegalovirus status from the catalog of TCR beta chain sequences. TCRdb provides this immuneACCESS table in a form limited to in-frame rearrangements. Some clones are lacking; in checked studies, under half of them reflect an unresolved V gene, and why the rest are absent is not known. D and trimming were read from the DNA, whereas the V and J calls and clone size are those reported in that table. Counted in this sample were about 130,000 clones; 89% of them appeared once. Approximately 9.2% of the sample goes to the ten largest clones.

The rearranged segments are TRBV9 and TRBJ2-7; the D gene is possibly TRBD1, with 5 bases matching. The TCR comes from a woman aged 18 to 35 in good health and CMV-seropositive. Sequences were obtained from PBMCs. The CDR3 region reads CASSVGGQFPEQYF. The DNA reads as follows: TGTGCCAGCAGCGTAGGGGGCCAGTTTCCCGAGCAGTACTTC.